The rows below give T cell receptor beta chains drawn from one sample of a study of control samples from healthy donors and cancer patients. Assay used: immunoSEQ multiplex PCR; TCRdb lists only in-frame clones, some missing. This sample has fewer than 200,000 clones; about 91% occur once, and the top ten carry roughly 5.3%. Sequences were obtained from blood. These TCRs come from a woman in her twenties or thirties in good health. The CDR3 runs from the conserved cysteine through the conserved F or W. Fields, in order: CDR3 protein, CDR3 DNA, clone size, J gene, V gene, D gene. D genes are given only for firm matches. Not all rows give a size; the values are once, few, many and, for expanded clones, a class.

CSVDRGGSSYNEQFF	TGCAGCGTTGATCGCGGGGGTAGCTCCTACAATGAGCAGTTCTTC	NA	TRBJ2-1	TRBV29-1	TRBD2
CASSQDKGGQFYEQYF	TGTGCCAGCAGCCAAGATAAAGGGGGACAGTTCTACGAGCAGTACTTC	once	TRBJ2-7	TRBV4-2	TRBD1
CSASRPDEKLFF	TGCAGTGCTAGTCGTCCGGATGAAAAACTGTTTTTT	NA	TRBJ1-4	TRBV20-1	NA
CATSADRGQGQPQHF	TGTGCCACCAGCGCGGACAGGGGTCAGGGTCAGCCCCAGCATTTT	NA	TRBJ1-5	TRBV15	TRBD1
CASSFSDGYGYTF	TGTGCCAGCAGTTTTTCCGACGGCTATGGCTACACCTTC	NA	TRBJ1-2	TRBV12-3/TRBV12-4	NA
CASSLQGGETQYF	TGTGCCAGCAGTCTCCAGGGGGGAGAGACCCAGTACTTC	NA	TRBJ2-5	TRBV5-6	NA
CASSQDTSFDYLGTDTQYF	TGCGCCAGCAGCCAAGATACCTCGTTTGACTACCTGGGAACAGATACGCAGTATTTT	NA	TRBJ2-3	TRBV4-1	NA
CASSLGAGGARETQYF	TGTGCCAGCAGCTTGGGGGCAGGAGGTGCCCGGGAGACCCAGTACTTC	NA	TRBJ2-5	TRBV5-8	NA
CASSLEGDSNQPQHF	TGTGCCAGCAGCTTAGAAGGGGATAGCAATCAGCCCCAGCATTTT	NA	TRBJ1-5	TRBV7-6	NA
CASSEPGLGIDNEQFF	TGTGCCAGCAGTGAACCGGGGCTTGGAATAGACAATGAGCAGTTCTTC	NA	TRBJ2-1	TRBV6-1	NA
CASSDYVGRNEKLFF	TGTGCCAGCAGTGATTACGTGGGGCGTAATGAAAAACTGTTTTTT	few	TRBJ1-4	TRBV25-1	NA
CASSLEPGINYGYTF	TGTGCCAGCAGCTTGGAACCAGGGATCAACTATGGCTACACCTTC	NA	TRBJ1-2	TRBV5-5	NA
CASSLFDRDGVAFF	TGTGCCAGCAGCCTGTTCGACAGGGATGGGGTAGCTTTCTTT	NA	TRBJ1-1	TRBV14	TRBD1
CASSHGGETQYF	TGTGCCAGCAGCCACGGGGGGGAGACCCAGTACTTC	NA	TRBJ2-5	TRBV3-1/TRBV3-2	TRBD2
CASSLAASTYGYTF	TGTGCCAGCAGTTTAGCAGCATCCACCTATGGCTACACCTTC	NA	TRBJ1-2	TRBV28	NA
CASSPDQNSPLHF	TGTGCCAGCTCTCCAGATCAGAATTCACCCCTCCACTTT	NA	TRBJ1-6	TRBV18	NA
CASSGTGELFF	TGTGCCAGCTCGGGGACCGGGGAGCTGTTTTTT	NA	TRBJ2-2	TRBV18	NA
CASSHGTGGYEQYF	TGTGCCAGCAGCCACGGGACAGGGGGGTACGAGCAGTACTTC	NA	TRBJ2-7	TRBV28	TRBD1
CASSFRDRGDTQYF	TGTGCCAGCAGCTTTCGGGACAGGGGAGATACGCAGTATTTT	NA	TRBJ2-3	TRBV28	TRBD1
CASSPRTGAGQPQHF	TGTGCCAGCAGTCCCCGGACAGGGGCTGGCCAGCCCCAGCATTTT	once	TRBJ1-5	TRBV6-5	TRBD1
CASSPPGHKKSAKNIQYF	TGTGCCAGCAGTCCCCCGGGACATAAAAAATCAGCCAAAAACATTCAGTACTTC	NA	TRBJ2-4	TRBV27	NA
CASTLEQGRGYTF	TGTGCCAGCACCCTGGAGCAGGGTCGAGGCTACACCTTC	NA	TRBJ1-2	TRBV28	NA
CASSAPGDTIYF	TGTGCCAGCAGCGCCCCTGGCGACACCATATATTTT	NA	TRBJ1-3	TRBV12-3/TRBV12-4	NA
CASSEGAPDRLNEKLFF	TGTGCCAGCAGCGAGGGGGCGCCGGACAGACTTAATGAAAAACTGTTTTTT	NA	TRBJ1-4	TRBV9	TRBD1
CASSNRRQYQPQHF	TGTGCCAGCAGCAATAGGAGGCAGTATCAGCCCCAGCATTTT	NA	TRBJ1-5	TRBV21-1	NA
CASHTRGHRGDTQYF	TGTGCCAGCCACACGCGGGGACACCGCGGCGATACGCAGTATTTT	NA	TRBJ2-3	TRBV28	NA
CASSRVRDPNSPLHF	TGTGCCAGCTCACGTGTCCGGGATCCAAATTCACCCCTCCACTTT	NA	TRBJ1-6	TRBV18	NA
CASTFRTSETDTQYF	TGTGCCAGCACCTTCAGGACTAGCGAAACAGATACGCAGTATTTT	NA	TRBJ2-3	TRBV11-2	TRBD2
CAISRSSATGNEQFF	TGTGCCATCAGCCGTTCTAGCGCGACAGGCAATGAGCAGTTCTTC	once	TRBJ2-1	TRBV10-3	NA